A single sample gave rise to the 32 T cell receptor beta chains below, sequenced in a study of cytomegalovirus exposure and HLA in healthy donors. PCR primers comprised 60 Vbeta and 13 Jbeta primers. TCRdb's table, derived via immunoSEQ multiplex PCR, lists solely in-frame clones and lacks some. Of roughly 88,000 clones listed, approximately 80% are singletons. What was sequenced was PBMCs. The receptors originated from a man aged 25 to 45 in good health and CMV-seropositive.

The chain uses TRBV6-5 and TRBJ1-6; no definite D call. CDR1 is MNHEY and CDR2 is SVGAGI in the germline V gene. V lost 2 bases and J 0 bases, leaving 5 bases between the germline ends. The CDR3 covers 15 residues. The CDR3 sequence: CASSYTSSYNSPLHF. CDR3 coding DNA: TGTGCCAGCAGTTACACAAGCTCCTATAATTCACCCCTCCACTTT.

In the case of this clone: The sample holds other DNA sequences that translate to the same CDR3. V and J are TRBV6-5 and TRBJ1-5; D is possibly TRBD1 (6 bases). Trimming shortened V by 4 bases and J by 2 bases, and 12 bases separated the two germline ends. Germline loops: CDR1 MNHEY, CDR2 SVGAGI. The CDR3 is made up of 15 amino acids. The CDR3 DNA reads TGTGCCAGCAGTTCCCAGGGGTACGGCAATCAGCCCCAGCATTTT. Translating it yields CASSSQGYGNQPQHF.

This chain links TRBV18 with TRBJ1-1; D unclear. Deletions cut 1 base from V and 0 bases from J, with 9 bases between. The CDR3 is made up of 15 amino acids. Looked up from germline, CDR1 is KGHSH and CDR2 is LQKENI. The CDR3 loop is CASSPQHPMNTEAFF. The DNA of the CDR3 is TGTGCCAGCTCACCACAGCATCCTATGAACACTGAAGCTTTCTTT.

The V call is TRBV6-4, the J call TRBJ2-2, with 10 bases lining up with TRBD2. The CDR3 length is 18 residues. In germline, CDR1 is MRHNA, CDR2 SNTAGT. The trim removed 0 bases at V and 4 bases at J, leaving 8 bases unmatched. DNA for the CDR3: TGTGCCAGCAGTGACTCCCCTGCAGCGGGAGGGCCCACCGGGGAGCTGTTTTTT. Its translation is CASSDSPAAGGPTGELFF.

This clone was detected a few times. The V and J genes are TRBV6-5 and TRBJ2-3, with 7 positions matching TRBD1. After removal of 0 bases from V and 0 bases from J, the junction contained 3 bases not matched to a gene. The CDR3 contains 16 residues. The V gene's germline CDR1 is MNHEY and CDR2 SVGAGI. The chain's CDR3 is CASSYSTGSSTDTQYF. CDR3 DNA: TGTGCCAGCAGTTACTCGACAGGGTCCAGCACAGATACGCAGTATTTT.

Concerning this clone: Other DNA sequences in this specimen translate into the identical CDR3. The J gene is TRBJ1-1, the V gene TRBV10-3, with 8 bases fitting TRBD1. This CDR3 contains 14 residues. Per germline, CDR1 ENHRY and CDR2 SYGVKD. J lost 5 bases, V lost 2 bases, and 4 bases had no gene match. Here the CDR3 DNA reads TGTGCCATCAGTGAGCAGGGGGCAGGAACTGAAGCTTTCTTT. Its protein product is CAISEQGAGTEAFF.

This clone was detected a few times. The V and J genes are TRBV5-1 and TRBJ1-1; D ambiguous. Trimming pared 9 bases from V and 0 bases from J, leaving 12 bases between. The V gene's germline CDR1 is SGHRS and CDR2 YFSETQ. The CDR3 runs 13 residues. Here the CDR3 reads CATSELLNTEAFF. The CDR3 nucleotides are TGCGCCACCTCTGAGTTACTGAACACTGAAGCTTTCTTT.

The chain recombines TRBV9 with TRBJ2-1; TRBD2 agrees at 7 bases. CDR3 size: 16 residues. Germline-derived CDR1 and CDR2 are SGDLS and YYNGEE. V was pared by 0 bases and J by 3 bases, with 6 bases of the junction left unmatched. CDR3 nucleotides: TGTGCCAGCAGCGTAGAGGCAGCGGGGTTCTACAATGAGCAGTTCTTC. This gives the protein CASSVEAAGFYNEQFF.

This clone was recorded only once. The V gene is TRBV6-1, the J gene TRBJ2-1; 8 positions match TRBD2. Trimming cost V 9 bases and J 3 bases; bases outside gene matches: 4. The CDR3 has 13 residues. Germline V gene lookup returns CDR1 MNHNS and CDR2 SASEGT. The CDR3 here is CASSGVVYNEQFF. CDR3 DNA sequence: TGTGCCAGTAGCGGGGTAGTCTACAATGAGCAGTTCTTC.

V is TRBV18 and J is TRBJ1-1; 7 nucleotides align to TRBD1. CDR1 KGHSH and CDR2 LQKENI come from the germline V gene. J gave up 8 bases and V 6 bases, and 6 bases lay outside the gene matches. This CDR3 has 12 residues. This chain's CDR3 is CASSRQGREAFF. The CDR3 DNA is TGTGCCAGCTCGAGACAGGGTCGGGAAGCTTTCTTT.

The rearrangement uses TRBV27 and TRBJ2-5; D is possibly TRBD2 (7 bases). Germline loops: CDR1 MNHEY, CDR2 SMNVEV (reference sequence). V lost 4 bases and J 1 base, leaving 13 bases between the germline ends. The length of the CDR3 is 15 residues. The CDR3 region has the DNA TGTGCCAGCAGTTCGAGGGGGACTACCCAAGAGACCCAGTACTTC. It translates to CASSSRGTTQETQYF.

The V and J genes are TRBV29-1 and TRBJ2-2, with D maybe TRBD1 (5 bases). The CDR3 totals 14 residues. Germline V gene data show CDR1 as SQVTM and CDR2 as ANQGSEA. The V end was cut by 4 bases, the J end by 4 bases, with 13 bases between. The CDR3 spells CSVGGDRGTGELFF. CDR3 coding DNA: TGCAGCGTTGGGGGCGATAGGGGCACCGGGGAGCTGTTTTTT.

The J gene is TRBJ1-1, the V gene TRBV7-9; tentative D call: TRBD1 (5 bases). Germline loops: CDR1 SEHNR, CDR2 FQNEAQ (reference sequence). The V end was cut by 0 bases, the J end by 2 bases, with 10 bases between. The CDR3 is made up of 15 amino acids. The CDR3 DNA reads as TGTGCCAGCAGCTTAGCGGCAGGGAAAAACACTGAAGCTTTCTTT. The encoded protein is CASSLAAGKNTEAFF. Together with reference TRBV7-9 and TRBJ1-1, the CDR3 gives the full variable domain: DTGVSQNPRHKITKRGQNVTFRCDPISEHNRLYWYRQTLGQGPEFLTYFQNEAQLEKSRLLSDRFSAERPKGSFSTLEIQRTEQGDSAMYLCASSLAAGKNTEAFFGQGTRLTVV.

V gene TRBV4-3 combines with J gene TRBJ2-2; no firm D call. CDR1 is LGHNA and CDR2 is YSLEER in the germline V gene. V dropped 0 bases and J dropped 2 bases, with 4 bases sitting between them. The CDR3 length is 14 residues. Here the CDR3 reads CASSQESNTGELFF. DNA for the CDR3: TGCGCCAGCAGCCAAGAAAGCAACACCGGGGAGCTGTTTTTT.

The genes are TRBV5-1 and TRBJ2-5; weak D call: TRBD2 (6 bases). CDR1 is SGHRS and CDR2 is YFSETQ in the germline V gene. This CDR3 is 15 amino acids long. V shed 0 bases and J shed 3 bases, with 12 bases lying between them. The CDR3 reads CASSLAGGEEETQYF. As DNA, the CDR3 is TGCGCCAGCAGCTTGGCCGGAGGGGAGGAAGAGACCCAGTACTTC.

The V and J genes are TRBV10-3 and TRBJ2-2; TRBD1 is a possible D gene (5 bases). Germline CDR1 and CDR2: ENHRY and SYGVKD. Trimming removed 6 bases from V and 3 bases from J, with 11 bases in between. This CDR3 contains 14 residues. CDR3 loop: CAIRGARDTGELFF. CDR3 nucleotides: TGTGCCATCAGAGGTGCCAGGGACACCGGGGAGCTGTTTTTT.

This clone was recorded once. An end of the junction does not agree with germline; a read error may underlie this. Here the CDR3 DNA reads TGTTCCAGCAGCTTAACGGGCAATCAGCCCCAGCATTTT. It encodes CSSSLTGNQPQHF. The V and J genes are TRBV7-9 and TRBJ1-5; the D is unclear. This CDR3 comprises 13 residues. From germline, CDR1 is SEHNR and CDR2 FQNEAQ (reference sequence).

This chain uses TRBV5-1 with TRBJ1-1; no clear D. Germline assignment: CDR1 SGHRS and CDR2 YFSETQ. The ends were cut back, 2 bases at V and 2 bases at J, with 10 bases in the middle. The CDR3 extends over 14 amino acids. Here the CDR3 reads CASSFDWANTEAFF. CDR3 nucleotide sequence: TGCGCCAGCAGCTTTGATTGGGCAAACACTGAAGCTTTCTTT.

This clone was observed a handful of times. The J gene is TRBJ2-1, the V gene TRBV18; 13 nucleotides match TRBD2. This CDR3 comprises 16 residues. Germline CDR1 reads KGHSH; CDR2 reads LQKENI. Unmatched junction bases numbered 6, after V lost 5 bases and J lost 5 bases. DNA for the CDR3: TGTGCCAGCTCATCCGGACTAGCGGGAGCTCACAATGAGCAGTTCTTC. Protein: CASSSGLAGAHNEQFF.

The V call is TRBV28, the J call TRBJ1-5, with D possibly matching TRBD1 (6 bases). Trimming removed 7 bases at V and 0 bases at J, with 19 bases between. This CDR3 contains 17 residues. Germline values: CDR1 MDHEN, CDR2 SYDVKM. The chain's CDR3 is CASMINRDTSSNQPQHF. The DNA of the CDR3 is TGTGCCAGCATGATAAACCGGGACACCTCTAGCAATCAGCCCCAGCATTTT.

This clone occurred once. The CDR3 spells CASSLGAEFFGEQFF. CDR3 nucleotide sequence: TGCGCCAGCAGCTTGGGAGCGGAATTTTTTGGTGAGCAGTTCTTC. The chain uses TRBV5-1 and TRBJ2-1; D perhaps matches TRBD2 (5 bases). The CDR3 totals 15 residues. V lost 0 bases, J lost 9 bases, and 16 bases lay in between. CDR1 and CDR2 from the germline V gene are SGHRS and YFSETQ.

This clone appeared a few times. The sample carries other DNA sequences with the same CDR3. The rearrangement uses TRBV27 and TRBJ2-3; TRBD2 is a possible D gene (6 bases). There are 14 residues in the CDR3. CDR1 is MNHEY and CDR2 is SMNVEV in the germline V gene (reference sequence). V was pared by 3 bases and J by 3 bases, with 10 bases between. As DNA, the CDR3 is TGTGCCAGCAGTTTCTCACGGGGGACAGATACGCAGTATTTT. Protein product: CASSFSRGTDTQYF.

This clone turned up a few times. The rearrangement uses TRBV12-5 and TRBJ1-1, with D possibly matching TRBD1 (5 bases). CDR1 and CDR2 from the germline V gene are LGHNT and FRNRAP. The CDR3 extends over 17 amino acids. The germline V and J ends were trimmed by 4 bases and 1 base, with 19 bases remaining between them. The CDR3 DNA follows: TGTGCTAGTGGTTCCGGGGGGGTCGGGCTACAGAACACTGAAGCTTTCTTT. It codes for CASGSGGVGLQNTEAFF.

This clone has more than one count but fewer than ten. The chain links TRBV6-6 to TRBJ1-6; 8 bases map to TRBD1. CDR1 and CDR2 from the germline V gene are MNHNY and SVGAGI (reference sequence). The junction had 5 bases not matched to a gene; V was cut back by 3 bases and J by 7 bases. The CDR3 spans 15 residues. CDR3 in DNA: TGTGCCAGCAGTTATGGACAGGGCCCAAATTCACCCCTCCACTTT. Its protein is CASSYGQGPNSPLHF.

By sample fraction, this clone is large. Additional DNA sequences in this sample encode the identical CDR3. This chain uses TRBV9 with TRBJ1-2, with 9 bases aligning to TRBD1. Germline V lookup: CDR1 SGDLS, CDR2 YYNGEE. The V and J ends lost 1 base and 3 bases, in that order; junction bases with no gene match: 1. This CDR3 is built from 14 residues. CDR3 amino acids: CASSVRTGDYGYTF. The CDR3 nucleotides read TGTGCCAGCAGCGTAAGGACAGGGGACTATGGCTACACCTTC. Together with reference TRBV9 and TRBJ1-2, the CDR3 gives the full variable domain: DSGVTQTPKHLITATGQRVTLRCSPRSGDLSVYWYQQSLDQGLQFLIQYYNGEERAKGNILERFSAQQFPDLHSELNLSSLELGDSALYFCASSVRTGDYGYTFGSGTRLTVV.

DNA of the CDR3: TGTGCCAGCAGCTTCCAGAGCGCTAGCACAGATACGCAGTATTTT. It is translated as CASSFQSASTDTQYF. The chain employs TRBV7-2 and TRBJ2-3; no clear D. Germline V gene sequence: CDR1 SGHTA, CDR2 FQGNSA. The length of the CDR3 is 15 residues. V gave up 3 bases and J gave up 0 bases, with 10 bases separating them.

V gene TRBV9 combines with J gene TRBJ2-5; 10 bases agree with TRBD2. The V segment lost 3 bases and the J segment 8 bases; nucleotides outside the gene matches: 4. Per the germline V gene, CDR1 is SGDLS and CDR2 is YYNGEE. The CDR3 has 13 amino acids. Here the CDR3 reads CASSGTSGTTQYF. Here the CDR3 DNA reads TGTGCCAGCAGCGGAACTAGCGGGACTACCCAGTACTTC.

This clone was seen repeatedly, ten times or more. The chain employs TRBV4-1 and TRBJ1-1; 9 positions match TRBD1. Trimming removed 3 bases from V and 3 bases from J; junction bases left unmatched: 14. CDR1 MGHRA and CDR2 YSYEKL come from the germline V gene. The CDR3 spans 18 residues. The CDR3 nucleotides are TGCGCCAGCAGCCAGTTTTCTGGGACAGGGATTCCGGACACTGAAGCTTTCTTT. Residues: CASSQFSGTGIPDTEAFF.

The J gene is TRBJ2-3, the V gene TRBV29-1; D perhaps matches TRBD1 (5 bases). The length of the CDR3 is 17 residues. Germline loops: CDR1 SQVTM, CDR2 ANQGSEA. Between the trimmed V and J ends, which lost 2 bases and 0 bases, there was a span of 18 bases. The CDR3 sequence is CSVELIDRDLSTDTQYF. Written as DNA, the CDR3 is TGCAGCGTTGAATTAATCGACAGAGATCTGAGCACAGATACGCAGTATTTT.

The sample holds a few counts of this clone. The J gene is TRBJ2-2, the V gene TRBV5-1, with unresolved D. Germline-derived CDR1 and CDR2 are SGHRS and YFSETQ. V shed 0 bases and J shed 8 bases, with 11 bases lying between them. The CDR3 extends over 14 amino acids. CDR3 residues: CASSLAIRGGELFF. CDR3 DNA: TGCGCCAGCAGCTTGGCCATCAGAGGAGGGGAGCTGTTTTTT.

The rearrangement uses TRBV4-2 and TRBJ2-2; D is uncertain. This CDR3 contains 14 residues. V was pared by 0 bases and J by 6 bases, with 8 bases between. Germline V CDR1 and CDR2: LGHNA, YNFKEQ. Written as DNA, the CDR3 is TGTGCCAGCAGCCAAGATATGGGCGCCGGGGAGCTGTTTTTT. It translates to CASSQDMGAGELFF.

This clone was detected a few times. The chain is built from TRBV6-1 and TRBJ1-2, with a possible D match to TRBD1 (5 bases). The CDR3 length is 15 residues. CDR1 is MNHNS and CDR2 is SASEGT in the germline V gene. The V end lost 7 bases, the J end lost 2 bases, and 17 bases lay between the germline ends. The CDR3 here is CASTSHLGQNYGYTF. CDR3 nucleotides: TGTGCCAGCACCTCCCATCTGGGGCAGAACTATGGCTACACCTTC.